This T cell receptor (beta chain) was found in a study of T and B cells in COVID-19 patients. Multiplex PCR with BIOMED2 TRB-A/B primer pools amplified TRB rearrangements. TCRdb passed the multiplex PCR reads through MiXCR, listing each CDR3 protein once. The sample has about 27,000 distinct CDR3 sequences, over 25% seen once. V shed 6 bases and J 2 bases; nucleotides not matched to a gene: 6. Germline assignment: CDR1 MNHEY and CDR2 SVGEGT. This CDR3 comprises 14 residues. TRB was amplified from about 250-500 ng of blood genomic DNA. Broader study findings: In COVID-19 patients, T cell receptor beta variable and joining gene use was reportedly strongly skewed. The recovered cohort had roughly 2,200 exclusive TCR clusters, including around 34 low generation probability clusters.

This clonotype was picked up a small number of times. Its antigen is not identified. The sample taken for sequencing was blood. The chain uses TRBV6-2 or TRBV6-3 and TRBJ2-7; 8 positions match TRBD1. The clonotype comes from a human donor who had recovered from COVID-19. CDR3 in DNA: TGTGCCAGCAGGTTGGGACAGGTCGCCTACGAGCAGTACTTC. Amino acids: CASRLGQVAYEQYF.